This T cell receptor beta chain stems from a study of vaccination effects on CD4 cells after COVID-19. Looking at the study overall: Late post-vaccine samples came at days +241, +227 and +161 respectively.

Between the trimmed V and J ends, which lost 7 bases and 8 bases, there was a span of 17 bases. Germline CDR1 LNHDA, CDR2 SQIVND (reference sequence). The CDR3 contains 14 residues. The method was immunoSEQ multiplex PCR; TCRdb's version includes in-frame clones alone and lacks a portion of them. Of about 13,000 clones listed, approximately 73% are singletons. Concerning this clone itself: Its antigen is not known.

Within the ViraFEST assay, antigen-specific CD4+ T cells underwent expansion with viral peptide pools prior to sequencing. With 10 days of culture completed, CD4+ T cells were isolated. The person had a PCR-confirmed SARS-CoV-2 infection during March to December 2020. Either the BNT162b2 or mRNA-1273 vaccine was given to participants in two doses. Researchers swapped half the medium for IL-2 medium on both days 3 and 7. Study conclusions and caveats: A shortage of convalescent patients and an absence of early post-infection timepoints characterized the study.

The sample was CD4+ T cells from PBMCs cultured with HCoV-NL63 spike peptides, taken after COVID-19 vaccination. The TCR comes from a human donor who had a prior SARS-CoV-2 infection. The chain recombines TRBV19 with TRBJ1-4; maybe TRBD1 (5 bases). This CDR3 reads CASTYGRGREKLFF. DNA for the CDR3: TGTGCCAGTACCTACGGACGGGGGAGGGAAAAACTGTTTTTT.